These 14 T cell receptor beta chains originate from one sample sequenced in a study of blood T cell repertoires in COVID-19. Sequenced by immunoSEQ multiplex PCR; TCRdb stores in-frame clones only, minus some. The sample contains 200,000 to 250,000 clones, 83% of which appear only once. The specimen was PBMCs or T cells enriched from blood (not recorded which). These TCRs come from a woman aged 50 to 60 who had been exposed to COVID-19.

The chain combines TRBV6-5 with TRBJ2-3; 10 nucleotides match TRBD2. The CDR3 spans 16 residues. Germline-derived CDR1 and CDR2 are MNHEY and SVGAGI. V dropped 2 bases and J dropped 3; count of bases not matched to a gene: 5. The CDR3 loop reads CASSYGTSGKTDTQYF. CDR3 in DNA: TGTGCCAGCAGTTACGGTACTAGCGGGAAAACAGATACGCAGTATTTT.

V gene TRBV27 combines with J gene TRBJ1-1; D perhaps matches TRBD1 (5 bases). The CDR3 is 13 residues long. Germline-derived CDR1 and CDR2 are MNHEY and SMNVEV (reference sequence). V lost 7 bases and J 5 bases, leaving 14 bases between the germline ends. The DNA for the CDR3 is TGTGCCAGCACCAATTTTGGGGGGACTGAAGCTTTCTTT. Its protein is CASTNFGGTEAFF.

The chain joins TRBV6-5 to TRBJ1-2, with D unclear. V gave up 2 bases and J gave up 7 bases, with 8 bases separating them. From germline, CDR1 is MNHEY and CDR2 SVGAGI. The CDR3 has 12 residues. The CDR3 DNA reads TGTGCCAGCAGTTACGAGGGTACTGGCTACACCTTC. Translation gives CASSYEGTGYTF.

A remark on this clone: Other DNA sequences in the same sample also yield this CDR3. The CDR3 coding sequence is TGTGCCAGCAGCCCCCCCGGCGGGAACACCGGGGAGCTGTTTTTT. Translated: CASSPPGGNTGELFF. The chain joins TRBV5-4 to TRBJ2-2; D uncertain. Trimming shortened V by 4 bases and J by 1 base, and 11 bases separated the two germline ends. This CDR3 has 15 residues. The germline V gene encodes CDR1 SGHNT and CDR2 YYREEE (reference sequence).

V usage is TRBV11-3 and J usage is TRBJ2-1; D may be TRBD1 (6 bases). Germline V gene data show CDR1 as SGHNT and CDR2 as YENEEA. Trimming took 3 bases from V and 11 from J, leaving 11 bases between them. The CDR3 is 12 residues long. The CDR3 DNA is TGTGCCAGCAGCTTGGCTAGGGACAAGCAGTTCTTC. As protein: CASSLARDKQFF.

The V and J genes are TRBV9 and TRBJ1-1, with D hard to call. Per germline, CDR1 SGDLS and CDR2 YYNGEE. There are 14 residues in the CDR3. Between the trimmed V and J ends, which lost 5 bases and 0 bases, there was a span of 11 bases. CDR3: CASSRHNMNTEAFF. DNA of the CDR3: TGTGCCAGCAGTCGACACAATATGAACACTGAAGCTTTCTTT.

CDR3 amino acids: CASSPPRTGEETQYF. In DNA form, the CDR3 reads TGTGCCAGCTCACCCCCGAGGACAGGGGAAGAGACCCAGTACTTC. The V call is TRBV18, the J call TRBJ2-5, with 9 nucleotides matching TRBD1. With V trimmed by 3 bases and J by 3 bases, 5 bases remained unmatched. The CDR3 length is 15 residues. Per germline, CDR1 KGHSH and CDR2 LQKENI.

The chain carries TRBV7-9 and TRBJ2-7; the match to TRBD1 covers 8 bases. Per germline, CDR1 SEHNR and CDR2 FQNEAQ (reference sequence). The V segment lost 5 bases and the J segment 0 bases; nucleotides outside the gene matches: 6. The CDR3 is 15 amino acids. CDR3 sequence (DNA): TGTGCCAGCAGCGGACGACAGGGGATCTCCTACGAGCAGTACTTC. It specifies CASSGRQGISYEQYF.

CDR3 loop: CSVRDREDYGYTF. DNA for the CDR3: TGCAGCGTGAGGGACAGGGAGGACTATGGCTACACCTTC. V usage is TRBV29-1 and J usage is TRBJ1-2; 9 nucleotides agree with TRBD1. Germline CDR1 and CDR2: SQVTM and ANQGSEA. This CDR3 comprises 13 residues. With V trimmed by 6 bases and J by 3 bases, 5 bases remained unmatched.

The CDR3, as DNA: TGCAGCGCCGGGACAGGAAACACTGAAGCTTTCTTT. This gives the protein CSAGTGNTEAFF. The gene calls are TRBV29-1 and TRBJ1-1; TRBD1 aligns across 8 bases. CDR3 length equals 12 residues. J lost 2 bases, V lost 7 bases, and 3 bases had no gene match. Germline values: CDR1 SQVTM, CDR2 ANQGSEA.

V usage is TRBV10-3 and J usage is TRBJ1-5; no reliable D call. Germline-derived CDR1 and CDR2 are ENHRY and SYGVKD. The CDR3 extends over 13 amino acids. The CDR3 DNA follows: TGTGCTTCTTGGGAGGGAAGCAATCAGCCCCAGCATTTT. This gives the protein CASWEGSNQPQHF.

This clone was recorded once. CDR3: CATSDPGTYEQYF. CDR3 bases: TGTGCCACCAGTGATCCAGGCACCTACGAGCAGTACTTC. This chain uses TRBV24-1 with TRBJ2-7; no firm D call. Trimming left V 3 bases short and J 2 bases short, with 7 bases between. CDR1 KGHDR and CDR2 SFDVKD come from the germline V gene. The CDR3 covers 13 residues.

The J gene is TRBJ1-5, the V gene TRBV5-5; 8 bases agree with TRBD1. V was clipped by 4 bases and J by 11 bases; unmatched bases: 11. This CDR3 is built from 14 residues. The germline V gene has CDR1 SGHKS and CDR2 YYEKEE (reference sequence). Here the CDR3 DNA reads TGTGCCAGCAGCCAAGGAACAGGGGGTAGGGCCCAGCATTTT. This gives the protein CASSQGTGGRAQHF.

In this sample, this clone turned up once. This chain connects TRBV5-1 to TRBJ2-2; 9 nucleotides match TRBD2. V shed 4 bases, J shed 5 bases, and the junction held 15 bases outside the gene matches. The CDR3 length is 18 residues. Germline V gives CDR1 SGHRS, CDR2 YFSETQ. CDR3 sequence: CASSRPVGGGAATGELFF. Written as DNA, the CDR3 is TGCGCCAGCAGCCGCCCAGTTGGCGGGGGGGCCGCGACCGGGGAGCTGTTTTTT.